These 32 T cell receptor beta chains originate from one sample sequenced in a study of early T cells in non-severe SARS-CoV-2 infection. MiXCR was run by TCRdb on the 5' RACE reads, yielding one entry per CDR3 protein. The sample includes approximately 47,000 distinct CDR3 sequences, approximately 9% of them seen just once. Sequences were derived from whole blood, sampled at baseline. The receptors were gathered from an adult who was a healthcare worker with PCR-confirmed SARS-CoV-2 infection or an uninfected control (not recorded which).

In this sample, this clonotype turned up a few times. V usage is TRBV7-9 and J usage is TRBJ2-7, with a possible D match to TRBD1 (5 bases). Germline V gene lookup returns CDR1 SEHNR and CDR2 FQNEAQ (reference sequence). The CDR3 has 14 amino acids. The V and J ends lost 5 bases and 7 bases respectively, with 18 bases between them. The CDR3 DNA sequence: TGTGCCAGCAGCCCCGCCACAGGTTATGGGGAGCAGTACTTC. Translating gives CASSPATGYGEQYF.

The J gene is TRBJ2-5, the V gene TRBV24-1; D call uncertain. The germline V gene encodes CDR1 KGHDR and CDR2 SFDVKD. Trimming took off 9 bases at V and 5 bases at J, with 15 bases between the two ends. The CDR3 spans 13 residues. CDR3 sequence: CATVDARRETQYF. The DNA for the CDR3 is TGTGCCACCGTCGACGCAAGGCGCGAGACCCAGTACTTC.

This clonotype was counted at least ten times. The chain is built from TRBV28 and TRBJ2-7; 7 positions match TRBD1. Germline V gene sequence: CDR1 MDHEN, CDR2 SYDVKM. After removal of 5 bases from V and 3 bases from J, the junction contained 10 bases not matched to a gene. CDR3 length equals 15 residues. The CDR3 DNA reads as TGTGCCAGCAGTCGCCCCGGGACAGCAAACTACGAGCAGTACTTC. This translates into CASSRPGTANYEQYF.

In its sample, this clonotype was seen many times. J is TRBJ2-1 and V is TRBV11-3, with unresolved D. This CDR3 is 12 amino acids long. Germline CDR1 reads SGHNT; CDR2 reads YENEEA. V was clipped by 0 bases and J by 9 bases, with 6 bases between them. CDR3 sequence: CASSLDAFEQFF. As DNA, the CDR3 is TGTGCCAGCAGCTTAGATGCTTTTGAGCAGTTCTTC.

This clonotype has a count of ten or more. This chain connects TRBV7-9 to TRBJ2-3; 8 bases fit TRBD2. Per the germline V gene, CDR1 is SEHNR and CDR2 is FQNEAQ (reference sequence). Trimming cost V 4 bases and J 6 bases; bases outside gene matches: 9. This CDR3 region has 15 residues. For the CDR3, the DNA is TGTGCCAGCAGCTCCCAACGGGGGGGGCTGGATACGCAGTATTTT. Protein: CASSSQRGGLDTQYF.

In this sample, this clonotype turned up many times. This rearrangement joins TRBV12-3 or TRBV12-4 to TRBJ2-1, with 8 bases that match TRBD2. V lost 4 bases to trimming and J lost 7 bases; unmatched junction nucleotides: 15. The CDR3 is 17 amino acids. CDR3 sequence reads: CASSYFPNGRAGNEQFF. The CDR3 DNA sequence: TGTGCCAGCAGTTACTTTCCCAACGGGAGGGCCGGGAATGAGCAGTTCTTC.

The CDR3 here is CASSSLLAKNIQYF. The CDR3 DNA sequence: TGTGCCAGCAGCTCTCTGCTAGCCAAAAACATTCAGTACTTC. This sequence joins TRBV3-1 and TRBJ2-4; D remains ambiguous. V lost 5 bases and J lost 0, with 8 bases in between. The CDR3 is made up of 14 amino acids. Germline V gene data show CDR1 as LGHDT and CDR2 as YNNKEL (reference sequence).

This clonotype was observed at least ten times. The genes are TRBV2 and TRBJ2-1; D may be TRBD1 (5 bases). This CDR3 comprises 13 residues. The germline V gene encodes CDR1 SNHLY and CDR2 FYNNEI. V gave up 3 bases and J gave up 12 bases, with 15 bases separating them. The CDR3 here is CASSEGRGLGQFF. The CDR3 DNA reads as TGTGCCAGCAGTGAGGGGCGAGGCCTGGGGCAGTTCTTC.

The J gene is TRBJ1-1, the V gene TRBV20-1; no clear D gene. The CDR3 is made up of 15 amino acids. V was pared by 3 bases and J by 0 bases, with 14 bases between. The germline V gene encodes CDR1 DFQATT and CDR2 SNEGSKA (reference sequence). DNA for the CDR3: TGCAGTGCTAGCCGTGCGGCGCGATTGAACACTGAAGCTTTCTTT. It translates to CSASRAARLNTEAFF.

In its sample, this clonotype was seen a few times. The rearrangement uses TRBV11-2 and TRBJ1-1, with D unclear. Trimming left V 0 bases short and J 5 bases short, with 10 bases between. The CDR3 spans 14 residues. Per the germline V gene, CDR1 is SGHAT and CDR2 is FQNNGV. Here the CDR3 DNA reads TGTGCCAGCAGCTTAGACGCGGGCGTTACTGAAGCTTTCTTT. This sequence encodes CASSLDAGVTEAFF.

This clonotype was recorded many times. V gene TRBV5-1 combines with J gene TRBJ2-2, with TRBD2 as a possible D gene (5 bases). The CDR3 consists of 14 residues. Germline CDR1 and CDR2: SGHRS and YFSETQ. V dropped 1 base and J dropped 3 bases, with 7 bases sitting between them. CDR3 sequence (DNA): TGCGCCAGCAGCTTGTCCGGGGACACCGGGGAGCTGTTTTTT. Translation: CASSLSGDTGELFF.

The chain has TRBV7-2 and TRBJ2-6, with D tentatively TRBD1 (6 bases). The V gene lost 1 base and the J gene lost 4 bases, with 8 bases spanning the gap. The germline CDR1 and CDR2 sequences are SGHTA and FQGNSA. There are 15 residues in the CDR3. CDR3 nucleotide sequence: TGTGCCAGCAGCTTAGAGGGGGTAGGGGCCAACGTCCTGACTTTC. It translates to CASSLEGVGANVLTF.

In this sample, this clonotype turned up a few times. The genes are TRBV5-1 and TRBJ2-1; TRBD2 might be the D (5 bases). Trimming removed 4 bases at V and 6 bases at J, with 17 bases between. The CDR3 runs 15 residues. Germline V lookup: CDR1 SGHRS, CDR2 YFSETQ. The DNA of the CDR3 is TGCGCCAGCAGCCCACCGGAGGTTTGGCCCAATGAGCAGTTCTTC. Amino acid sequence: CASSPPEVWPNEQFF.

This chain connects TRBV11-2 to TRBJ2-7, with 8 bases fitting TRBD2. The CDR3 spans 15 residues. V lost 3 bases and J lost 5; bases outside the gene matches: 9. Germline-derived CDR1 and CDR2 are SGHAT and FQNNGV. The CDR3 protein is CASSLARGEANEQYF. The CDR3 DNA follows: TGTGCCAGCAGCTTGGCGCGGGGGGAAGCCAACGAGCAGTACTTC.

This clonotype was counted many times. V gene TRBV24-1 combines with J gene TRBJ2-2; no clear D. V was clipped by 9 bases and J by 3 bases, with 13 bases between them. Per germline, CDR1 KGHDR and CDR2 SFDVKD. The CDR3 is 14 residues long. CDR3 in DNA: TGTGCCACCTCCCCGGCAGGTCACACCGGGGAGCTGTTTTTT. It yields the protein CATSPAGHTGELFF.

This clonotype was recorded a few times. The rearrangement uses TRBV27 and TRBJ1-3, with D tentatively TRBD1 (6 bases). The CDR3 is 14 residues long. Trimming stripped 3 bases from V and 4 bases from J, with 10 bases between. CDR1 is MNHEY and CDR2 is SMNVEV in the germline V gene (reference sequence). CDR3 nucleotides: TGTGCCAGCAGTTTCAACAGGGACGGAAACACCATATATTTT. It is translated as CASSFNRDGNTIYF.

A few counts support this clonotype. The V and J genes are TRBV11-2 and TRBJ2-7; D remains ambiguous. Germline assignment: CDR1 SGHAT and CDR2 FQNNGV. The V gene lost 0 bases and the J gene lost 7 bases, with 13 bases spanning the gap. The CDR3 totals 14 residues. The CDR3 is CASSLDGLAAEQYF. CDR3 nucleotide sequence: TGTGCCAGCAGCTTAGACGGTTTGGCAGCGGAGCAGTACTTC.

The rearrangement links TRBV5-1 to TRBJ2-5, with D unresolved. The CDR3 is 14 amino acids. CDR1 and CDR2 from the germline V gene are SGHRS and YFSETQ. V shed 0 bases and J shed 4 bases, with 10 bases lying between them. For the CDR3, the DNA is TGCGCCAGCAGCTTGGCTGGAATGGGAGAGACCCAGTACTTC. Translated: CASSLAGMGETQYF.

This clonotype has a handful of counts. The V call is TRBV20-1, the J call TRBJ1-5, with D perhaps matching TRBD1 (6 bases). The CDR3 has 13 residues. Germline lookup yields CDR1 DFQATT and CDR2 SNEGSKA (reference sequence). Trimming stripped 5 bases from V and 2 bases from J, with 10 bases between. The CDR3 DNA reads TGCAGTGCTCAAGGACAGCGCAATCAGCCCCAGCATTTT. This gives the protein CSAQGQRNQPQHF.

The chain has TRBV7-2 and TRBJ1-2, with 7 bases fitting TRBD1. The CDR3 loop spans 15 amino acids. With V trimmed by 5 bases and J by 3 bases, 9 bases remained unmatched. Germline values: CDR1 SGHTA, CDR2 FQGNSA. DNA of the CDR3: TGTGCCAGCAGCCTGGGTGCGGGACAGCACTATGGCTACACCTTC. This codes for CASSLGAGQHYGYTF.

This sequence joins TRBV10-3 and TRBJ2-1; a possible D gene is TRBD2 (6 bases). The CDR3 sequence is 13 residues long. CDR1 and CDR2 (germline): ENHRY, SYGVKD. V was pared by 3 bases and J by 9 bases, with 12 bases between. This CDR3 reads CAISERRGSEQFF. The CDR3 DNA reads TGTGCCATCAGTGAACGTCGGGGGAGTGAGCAGTTCTTC.

The CDR3 region is CASSLDVVPETQYF. CDR3 nucleotide sequence: TGTGCCAGCAGCTTGGATGTGGTTCCGGAGACCCAGTACTTC. V gene TRBV5-4 combines with J gene TRBJ2-5; unclear D gene. The germline gives CDR1 SGHNT, CDR2 YYREEE (reference sequence). The CDR3 is made up of 14 amino acids. Trimming pared 0 bases from V and 5 bases from J, leaving 11 bases between.

In this sample, this clonotype turned up a few times. This sequence joins TRBV6-6 and TRBJ2-7; 14 bases match TRBD2. The CDR3 sequence is 16 residues long. V lost 4 bases to trimming and J lost 6 bases; unmatched junction nucleotides: 8. Germline V CDR1 and CDR2: MNHNY, SVGAGI (reference sequence). CDR3 loop: CASSLKGTSGSSEQYF. The CDR3 nucleotides are TGTGCCAGCAGTTTAAAGGGGACTAGCGGGAGTAGCGAGCAGTACTTC.

The rearrangement joins TRBV29-1 to TRBJ2-1; tentatively, D is TRBD1 (5 bases). Per the germline V gene, CDR1 is SQVTM and CDR2 is ANQGSEA. The CDR3 has 14 amino acids. V gave up 5 bases and J gave up 0 bases, with 11 bases separating them. DNA for the CDR3: TGCAGCGTTTACAGGCCGAGCTCCTACAATGAGCAGTTCTTC. As protein: CSVYRPSSYNEQFF.

This clonotype was counted between two and nine times. This rearrangement joins TRBV18 to TRBJ2-1; no reliable D call. This CDR3 spans 12 amino acids. Germline CDR1 KGHSH, CDR2 LQKENI. Trimming shortened V by 2 bases and J by 7 bases, and 6 bases separated the two germline ends. The CDR3 is CASSPMGNEQFF. In DNA, the CDR3 is TGTGCCAGCTCACCAATGGGTAATGAGCAGTTCTTC.

A few counts support this clonotype. CDR3 DNA: TGCGCCAGCAGTTTTATTTCGTCTGGGGGCTTTCATGAGCAGTTCTTC. Translating it yields CASSFISSGGFHEQFF. The J gene is TRBJ2-1, the V gene TRBV10-1; maybe TRBD1 (6 bases). The ends were cut back, 5 bases at V and 8 bases at J, with 22 bases in the middle. Germline values: CDR1 WNHNN, CDR2 SYGVQD (reference sequence). This CDR3 region has 16 residues.

This clonotype was observed at least ten times. In DNA, the CDR3 is TGTGCCAGCAGCTTCCAGGGGCTAAGTTCCACTGAAGCTTTCTTT. Residues: CASSFQGLSSTEAFF. The chain couples TRBV11-2 to TRBJ1-1; TRBD1 is a possible D gene (6 bases). This CDR3 has 15 amino acids. Germline loops: CDR1 SGHAT, CDR2 FQNNGV. Trimming shortened V by 3 bases and J by 4 bases, and 15 bases separated the two germline ends.

This clonotype was counted between two and nine times. The chain combines TRBV11-2 with TRBJ1-2; D remains unclear. The CDR3 is 13 residues long. Germline-derived CDR1 and CDR2 are SGHAT and FQNNGV. Trimming took 0 bases from V and 7 from J, leaving 9 bases between them. The CDR3 coding sequence is TGTGCCAGCAGCTTAGACTCCCGGTCTGGCTACACCTTC. This translates into CASSLDSRSGYTF.

The table lists this clonotype with many counts. This sequence joins TRBV11-2 and TRBJ1-1; possibly TRBD1 for D (5 bases). In germline, CDR1 is SGHAT, CDR2 FQNNGV. This CDR3 is built from 15 residues. V lost 0 bases to trimming and J lost 4 bases, with 12 bases between them. CDR3 bases: TGTGCCAGCAGCTTAGACTCAACCAGGGCCACTGAAGCTTTCTTT. The encoded protein is CASSLDSTRATEAFF.

This clonotype came up a few times. This chain connects TRBV6-6 to TRBJ1-1, with D perhaps matching TRBD1 (5 bases). V gave up 5 bases and J gave up 6 bases, with 10 bases separating them. CDR3 length: 12 residues. Germline CDR1 MNHNY, CDR2 SVGAGI (reference sequence). The CDR3 bases are TGTGCCAGCAGTACCTACAGGTCTGAAGCTTTCTTT. It specifies CASSTYRSEAFF.

This clonotype was found a few times. The CDR3 coding sequence is TGCAGTGCCCCCCGGGAGGGCGATTGGGCGAACACTGAAGCTTTCTTT. Translation gives CSAPREGDWANTEAFF. V is TRBV20-1 and J is TRBJ1-1; D remains ambiguous. The V gene lost 6 bases and the J gene lost 1 base, with 21 bases spanning the gap. Germline CDR1 and CDR2: DFQATT and SNEGSKA (reference sequence). The length of the CDR3 is 16 residues.

This clonotype was seen at least ten times. The chain is built from TRBV28 and TRBJ2-7; 7 nucleotides align to TRBD2. The CDR3 has 16 residues. The V and J ends lost 3 bases and 2 bases, in that order; junction bases with no gene match: 10. Looked up from germline, CDR1 is MDHEN and CDR2 is SYDVKM. The CDR3 bases are TGTGCCAGCAGTTTCGGCCTAGCGGACCTTACCTACGAGCAGTACTTC. This translates into CASSFGLADLTYEQYF.